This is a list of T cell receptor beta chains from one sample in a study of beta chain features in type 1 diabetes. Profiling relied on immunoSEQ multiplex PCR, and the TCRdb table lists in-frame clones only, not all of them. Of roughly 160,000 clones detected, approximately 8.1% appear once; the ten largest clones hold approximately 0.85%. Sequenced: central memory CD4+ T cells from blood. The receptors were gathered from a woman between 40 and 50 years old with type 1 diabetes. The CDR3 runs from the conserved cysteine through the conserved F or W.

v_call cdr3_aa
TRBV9 CASSYDGGYGYTF
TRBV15 CATSAITTGIATNEKLFF
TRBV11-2 CASSLGTGTGELFF
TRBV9 CASSSTTRADTQYF
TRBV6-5 CASSYTESSYNEQFF
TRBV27 CASSSSTNEKLFF
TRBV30 CAWSVKTSGGNTGELFF
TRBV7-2 CAGGTSGASSTDTQYF
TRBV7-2 CASSQRTRAVGEQFF
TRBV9 CASSVSDRSYGYTF
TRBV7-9 CASSSGQLNNYGYTF
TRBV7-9 CASSPEVRRYEQYF
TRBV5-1 CASRQTGRNSPLHF
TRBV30 CAWSPGTNQPQHF
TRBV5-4 CASSLDSRGYTF
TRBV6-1 CASSGGQGPREQYF
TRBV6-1 CASSDQGEFTDTQYF
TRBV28 CATIPSEGGPNEKLFF
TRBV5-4 CASSRTEQETQYF
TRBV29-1 CSVGRDYGYTF
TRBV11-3 CASSLSGRAGNEQFF
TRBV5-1 CASSPTATYEQYF
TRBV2 CASLLIPAMEYF
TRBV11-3 CASSFGLNRDINEQFF
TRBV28 CASSLSGNQPQHF
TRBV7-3 CASSSQRGGQETQYF
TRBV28 CASSLGGATEAFF
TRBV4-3 CASSQANRGYTEAFF
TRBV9 CASSVEESGQPQHF
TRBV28 CASTVGGGRGYNEQFF
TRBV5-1 CASRDTDYEQYF
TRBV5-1 CASSPRTSGRSYNEQFF
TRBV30 CAWARDTSNQPQHF
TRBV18 CASSPNREPYEQYF
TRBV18 CASSSGAGELFF
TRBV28 CASSSPTEARDEQFF
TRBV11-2 CASSLRGTEPSYEQYF
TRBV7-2 CASSPRSPGLAGSDTQYF
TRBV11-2 CASSLIPQDTQYF
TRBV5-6 CASSSMTAAGETQYF
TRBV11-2 CASSSGWGGRNYGYTF
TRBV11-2 CASSLDVLSRLNTEAFF
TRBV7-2 CASSMDRVSYEQYF
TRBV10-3 CAISESTVGEFAF
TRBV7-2 CASSPIGGEQFF
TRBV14 CASSQSGGTPRETQYF
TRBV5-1 CASTRGDETQYF
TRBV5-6 CASSYTTGTGDPTDTQYF
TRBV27 CASRRSGGEQYF
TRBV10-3 CAIRPGLADNEQFF
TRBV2 CASSPRTGPVSVF
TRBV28 CASSSWASGGTDTQYF
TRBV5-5 CASSQRAGGETQYF
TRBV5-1 CASSLGTRQGNYGYTF